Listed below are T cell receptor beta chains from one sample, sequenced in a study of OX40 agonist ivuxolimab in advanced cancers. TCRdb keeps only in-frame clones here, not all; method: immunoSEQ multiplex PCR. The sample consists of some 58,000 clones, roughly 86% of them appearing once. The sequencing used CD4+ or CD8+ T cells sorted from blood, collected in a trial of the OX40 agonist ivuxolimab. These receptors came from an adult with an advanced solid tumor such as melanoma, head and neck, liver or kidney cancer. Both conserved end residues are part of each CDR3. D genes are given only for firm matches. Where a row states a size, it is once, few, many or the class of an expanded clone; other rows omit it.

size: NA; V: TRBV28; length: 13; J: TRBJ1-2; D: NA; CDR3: CASSIGTPWGYTF; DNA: TGTGCCAGCAGCATAGGGACACCGTGGGGCTACACCTTC
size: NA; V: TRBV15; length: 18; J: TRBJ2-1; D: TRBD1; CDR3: CATSRDPPSQGARNEQFF; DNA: TGTGCCACCAGCAGAGATCCCCCCTCTCAGGGGGCGCGCAATGAGCAGTTCTTC
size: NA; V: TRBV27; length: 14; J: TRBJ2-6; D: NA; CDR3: CASSPADGANVLTF; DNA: TGTGCCAGCAGTCCCGCAGATGGGGCCAACGTCCTGACTTTC
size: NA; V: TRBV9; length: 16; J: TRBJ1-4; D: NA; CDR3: CASSSRSDRINEKLFF; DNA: TGTGCCAGCAGCTCACGATCGGACAGAATTAATGAAAAACTGTTTTTT
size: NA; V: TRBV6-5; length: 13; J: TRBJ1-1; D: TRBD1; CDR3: CASRYDRGSEAFF; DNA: TGTGCCAGCAGATACGACAGGGGCTCTGAAGCTTTCTTT
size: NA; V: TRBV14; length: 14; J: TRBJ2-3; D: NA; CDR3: CASSQGRSTDTQYF; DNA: TGTGCCAGCAGCCAAGGGCGGAGCACAGATACGCAGTATTTT
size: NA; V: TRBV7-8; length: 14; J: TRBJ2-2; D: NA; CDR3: CASSFTTVTGELFF; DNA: TGTGCCAGCAGCTTCACGACAGTTACCGGGGAGCTGTTTTTT
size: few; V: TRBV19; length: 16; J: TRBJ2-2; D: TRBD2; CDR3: CASSMLAGLNTGELFF; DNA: TGTGCCAGTAGTATGCTAGCGGGGCTTAACACCGGGGAGCTGTTTTTT
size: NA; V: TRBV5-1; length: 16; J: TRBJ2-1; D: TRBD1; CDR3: CASSSSDSTGNNEQFF; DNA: TGCGCCAGCAGCTCGTCGGATTCGACAGGGAACAATGAGCAGTTCTTC
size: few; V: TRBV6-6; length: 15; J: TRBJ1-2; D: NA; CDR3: CASSYSQGPNYGYTF; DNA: TGTGCCAGCAGTTACTCGCAGGGACCGAACTATGGCTACACCTTC
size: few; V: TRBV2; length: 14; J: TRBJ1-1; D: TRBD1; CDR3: CASRDRGMGPEAFF; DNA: TGTGCCAGCCGGGACAGGGGAATGGGTCCTGAAGCTTTCTTT
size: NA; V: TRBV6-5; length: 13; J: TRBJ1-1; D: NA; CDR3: CASSFSVYTEAFF; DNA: TGTGCCAGCAGTTTCTCAGTATACACTGAAGCTTTCTTT
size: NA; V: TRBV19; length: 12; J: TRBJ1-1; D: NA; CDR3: CASSGMNTEAFF; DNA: TGTGCCAGTAGTGGAATGAACACTGAAGCTTTCTTT
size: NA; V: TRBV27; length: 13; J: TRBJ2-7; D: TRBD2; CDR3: CASSVSGGPEQYF; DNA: TGTGCCAGCAGCGTCTCGGGGGGACCCGAGCAGTACTTC
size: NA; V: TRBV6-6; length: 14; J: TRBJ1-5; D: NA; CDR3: CASSPTLSNQPQHF; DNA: TGTGCCAGCAGCCCTACGCTTAGCAATCAGCCCCAGCATTTT
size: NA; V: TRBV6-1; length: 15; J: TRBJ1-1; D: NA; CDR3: CASSVDGSPNTEAFF; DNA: TGTGCCAGCAGTGTCGACGGGTCCCCGAACACTGAAGCTTTCTTT
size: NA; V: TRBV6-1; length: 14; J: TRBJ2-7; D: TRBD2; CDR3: CASSHERGAYEQYF; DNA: TGTGCCAGCAGTCACGAGCGGGGGGCCTACGAGCAGTACTTC
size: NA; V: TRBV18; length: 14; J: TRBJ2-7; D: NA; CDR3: CASSGDDPSYEQYF; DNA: TGTGCCAGCTCCGGGGACGACCCCTCCTACGAGCAGTACTTC
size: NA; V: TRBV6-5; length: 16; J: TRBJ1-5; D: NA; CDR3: CASSSQFTPSNQPQHF; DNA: TGTGCCAGCAGTTCCCAATTCACACCTAGCAATCAGCCCCAGCATTTT
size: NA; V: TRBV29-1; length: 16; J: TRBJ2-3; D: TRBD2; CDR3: CSVDGEREKSTRTQYF; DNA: TGCAGCGTTGATGGGGAGCGGGAGAAGTCCACACGTACGCAGTATTTT
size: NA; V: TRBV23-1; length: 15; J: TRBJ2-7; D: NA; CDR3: CASSQGEQGSYEQYF; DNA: TGCGCCAGCAGTCAAGGGGAGCAGGGCTCCTACGAGCAGTACTTC
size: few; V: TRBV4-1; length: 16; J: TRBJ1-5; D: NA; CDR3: CASSHSTEYSNQPQHF; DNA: TGCGCCAGCAGCCACTCGACAGAGTATAGCAATCAGCCCCAGCATTTT
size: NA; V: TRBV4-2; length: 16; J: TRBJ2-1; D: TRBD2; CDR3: CASSQVGTSGYNEQFF; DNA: TGTGCCAGCAGCCAAGTTGGGACTAGCGGTTACAATGAGCAGTTCTTC
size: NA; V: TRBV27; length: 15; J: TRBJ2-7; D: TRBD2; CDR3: CASSPRKSGSFEQYF; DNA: TGTGCCAGCAGTCCCCGTAAGAGCGGGAGCTTCGAGCAGTACTTC